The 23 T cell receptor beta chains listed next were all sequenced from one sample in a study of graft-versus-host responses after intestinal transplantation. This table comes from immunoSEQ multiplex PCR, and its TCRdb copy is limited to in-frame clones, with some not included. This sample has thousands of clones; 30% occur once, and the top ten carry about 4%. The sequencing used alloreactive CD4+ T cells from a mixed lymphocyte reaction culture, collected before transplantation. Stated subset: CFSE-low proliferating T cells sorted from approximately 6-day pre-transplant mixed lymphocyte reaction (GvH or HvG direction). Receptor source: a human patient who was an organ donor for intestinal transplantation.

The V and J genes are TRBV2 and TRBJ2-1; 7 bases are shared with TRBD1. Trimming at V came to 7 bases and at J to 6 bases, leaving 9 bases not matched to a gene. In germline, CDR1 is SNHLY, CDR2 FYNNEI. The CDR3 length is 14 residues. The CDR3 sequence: CASTRGRQINEQFF. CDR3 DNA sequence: TGTGCCAGCACGAGGGGGCGCCAGATCAATGAGCAGTTCTTC. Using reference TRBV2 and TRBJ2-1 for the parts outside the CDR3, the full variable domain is EPEVTQTPSHQVTQMGQEVILRCVPISNHLYFYWYRQILGQKVEFLVSFYNNEISEKSEIFDDQFSVERPDGSNFTLKIRSTKLEDSAMYFCASTRGRQINEQFFGPGTRLTVL.

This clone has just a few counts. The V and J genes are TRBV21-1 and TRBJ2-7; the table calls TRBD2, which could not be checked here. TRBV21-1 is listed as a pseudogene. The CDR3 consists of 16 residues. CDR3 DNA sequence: TGTGCCAGCAGCAAAGGGACTCTATTCCGAATCTACGAGCAGTACTTC. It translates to CASSKGTLFRIYEQYF.

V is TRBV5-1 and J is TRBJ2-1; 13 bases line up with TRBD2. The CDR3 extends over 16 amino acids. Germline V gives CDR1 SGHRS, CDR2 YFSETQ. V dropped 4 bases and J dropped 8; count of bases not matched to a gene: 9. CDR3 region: CASSPGLAGAPHEQFF. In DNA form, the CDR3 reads TGCGCCAGCAGCCCAGGACTAGCGGGGGCCCCCCATGAGCAGTTCTTC.

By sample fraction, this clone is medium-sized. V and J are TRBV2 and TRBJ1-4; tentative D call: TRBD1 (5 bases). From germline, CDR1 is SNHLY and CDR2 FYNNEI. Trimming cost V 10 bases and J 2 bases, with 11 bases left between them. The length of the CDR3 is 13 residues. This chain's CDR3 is CANKGNTNEKLFF. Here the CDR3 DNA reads TGTGCCAACAAGGGGAACACTAATGAAAAACTGTTTTTT.

DNA for the CDR3: TGCGCCAGCAGCTGGGGGACAGGACAAGAGACCCAGTACTTC. Residues: CASSWGTGQETQYF. This chain uses TRBV5-1 with TRBJ2-5; 8 nucleotides match TRBD1. V gave up 3 bases and J gave up 2 bases; unmatched junction bases: 3. The CDR3 is 14 residues long. In germline, CDR1 is SGHRS, CDR2 YFSETQ.

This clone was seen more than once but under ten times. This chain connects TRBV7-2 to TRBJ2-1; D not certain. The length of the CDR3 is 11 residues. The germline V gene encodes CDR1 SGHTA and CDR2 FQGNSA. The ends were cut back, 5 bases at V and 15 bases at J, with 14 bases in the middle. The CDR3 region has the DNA TGTGCCAGCAGCCAGGTCACAAATCGGTTCTTC. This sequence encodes CASSQVTNRFF.

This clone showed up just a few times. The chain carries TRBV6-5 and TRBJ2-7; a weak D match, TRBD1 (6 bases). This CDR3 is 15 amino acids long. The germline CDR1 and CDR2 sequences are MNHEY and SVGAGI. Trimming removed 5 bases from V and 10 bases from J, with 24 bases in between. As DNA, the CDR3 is TGTGCCAGCAGTCACCGACAGGCCTCCAGGCTTCCACAGTACTTC. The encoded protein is CASSHRQASRLPQYF.

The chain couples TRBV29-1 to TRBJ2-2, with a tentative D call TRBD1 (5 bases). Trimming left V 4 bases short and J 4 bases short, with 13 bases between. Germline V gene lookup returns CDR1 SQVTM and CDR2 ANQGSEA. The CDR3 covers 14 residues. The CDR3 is CSVVGGAGTGELFF. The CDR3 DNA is TGCAGCGTTGTGGGTGGGGCAGGCACCGGGGAGCTGTTTTTT.

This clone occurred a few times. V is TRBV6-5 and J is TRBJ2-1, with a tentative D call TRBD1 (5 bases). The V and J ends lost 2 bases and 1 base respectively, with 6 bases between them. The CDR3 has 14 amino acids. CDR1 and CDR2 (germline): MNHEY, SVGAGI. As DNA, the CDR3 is TGTGCCAGCAGTTACGGACAATCCTACAATGAGCAGTTCTTC. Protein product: CASSYGQSYNEQFF.

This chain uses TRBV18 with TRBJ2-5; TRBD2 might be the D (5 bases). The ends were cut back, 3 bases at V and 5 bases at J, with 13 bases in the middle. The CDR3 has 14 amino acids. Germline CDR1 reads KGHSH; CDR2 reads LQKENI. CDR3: CASSPTGIEETQYF. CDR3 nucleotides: TGTGCCAGCTCACCGACCGGGATTGAGGAGACCCAGTACTTC.

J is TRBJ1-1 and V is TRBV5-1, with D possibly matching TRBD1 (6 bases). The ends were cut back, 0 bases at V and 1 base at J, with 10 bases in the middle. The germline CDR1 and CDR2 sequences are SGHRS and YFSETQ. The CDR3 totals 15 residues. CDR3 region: CASSLAVGANTEAFF. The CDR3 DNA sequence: TGCGCCAGCAGCTTGGCAGTGGGGGCGAACACTGAAGCTTTCTTT.

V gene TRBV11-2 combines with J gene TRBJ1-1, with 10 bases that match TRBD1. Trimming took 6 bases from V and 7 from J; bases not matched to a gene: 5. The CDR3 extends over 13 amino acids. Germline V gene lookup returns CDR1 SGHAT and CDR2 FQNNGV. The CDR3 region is CASSLRTGGEAFF. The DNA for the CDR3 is TGTGCCAGCAGTCTCCGGACAGGGGGTGAAGCTTTCTTT. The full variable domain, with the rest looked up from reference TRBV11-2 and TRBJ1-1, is EAGVAQSPRYKIIEKRQSVAFWCNPISGHATLYWYQQILGQGPKLLIQFQNNGVVDDSQLPKDRFSAERLKGVDSTLKIQPAKLEDSAVYLCASSLRTGGEAFFGQGTRLTVV.

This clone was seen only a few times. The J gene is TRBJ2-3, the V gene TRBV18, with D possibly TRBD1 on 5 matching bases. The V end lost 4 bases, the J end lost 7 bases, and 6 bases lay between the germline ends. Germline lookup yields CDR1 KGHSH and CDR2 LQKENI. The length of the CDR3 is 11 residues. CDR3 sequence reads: CASSRGNTQYF. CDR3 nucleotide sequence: TGTGCCAGCTCACGGGGCAATACGCAGTATTTT.

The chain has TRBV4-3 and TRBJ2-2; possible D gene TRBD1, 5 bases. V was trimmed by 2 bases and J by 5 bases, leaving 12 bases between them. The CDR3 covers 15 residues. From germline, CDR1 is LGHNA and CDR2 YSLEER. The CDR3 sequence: CASSQLTQGTGELFF. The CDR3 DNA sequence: TGCGCCAGCAGCCAACTAACTCAGGGTACCGGGGAGCTGTTTTTT.

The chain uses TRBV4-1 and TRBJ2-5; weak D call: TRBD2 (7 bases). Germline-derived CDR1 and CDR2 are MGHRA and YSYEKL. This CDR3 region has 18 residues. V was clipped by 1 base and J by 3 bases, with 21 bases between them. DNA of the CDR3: TGCGCCAGCAGCCAAGTTTTAGTCCGCGGGGAGGGGGAAGAGACCCAGTACTTC. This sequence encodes CASSQVLVRGEGEETQYF.

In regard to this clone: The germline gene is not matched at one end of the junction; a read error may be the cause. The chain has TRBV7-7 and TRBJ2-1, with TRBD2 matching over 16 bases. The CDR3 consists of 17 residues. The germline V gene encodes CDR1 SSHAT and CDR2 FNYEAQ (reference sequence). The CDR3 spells CASSLGLAGGPGNEQFF. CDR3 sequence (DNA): TGTGCTAGCAGCTTGGGACTAGCGGGAGGGCCTGGGAATGAGCAGTTCTTC.

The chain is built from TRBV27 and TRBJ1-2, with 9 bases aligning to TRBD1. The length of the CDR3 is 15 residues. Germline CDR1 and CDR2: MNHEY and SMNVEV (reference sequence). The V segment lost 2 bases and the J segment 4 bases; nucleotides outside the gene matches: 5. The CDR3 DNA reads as TGTGCCAGCAGTTTAGGGGCGACAGGGGGCTATGGCTACACCTTC. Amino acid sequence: CASSLGATGGYGYTF.

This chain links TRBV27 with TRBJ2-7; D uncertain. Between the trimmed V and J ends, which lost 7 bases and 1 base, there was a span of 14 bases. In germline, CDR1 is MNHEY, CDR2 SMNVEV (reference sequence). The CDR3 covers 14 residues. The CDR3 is CASNREVGSYEQYF. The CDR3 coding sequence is TGTGCCAGCAACCGAGAGGTCGGTTCCTACGAGCAGTACTTC.

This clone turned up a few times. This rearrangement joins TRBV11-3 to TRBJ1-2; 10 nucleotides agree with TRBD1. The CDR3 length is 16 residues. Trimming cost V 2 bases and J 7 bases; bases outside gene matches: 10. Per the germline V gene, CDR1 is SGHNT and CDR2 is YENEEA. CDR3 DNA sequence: TGTGCCAGCAGCTTACCAACCGGGACAGGGGCCAGTGGCTACACCTTC. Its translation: CASSLPTGTGASGYTF.

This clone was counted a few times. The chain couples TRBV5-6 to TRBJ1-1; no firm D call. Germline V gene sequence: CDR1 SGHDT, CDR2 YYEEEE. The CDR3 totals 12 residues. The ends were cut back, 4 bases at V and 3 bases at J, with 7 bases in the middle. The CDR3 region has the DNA TGTGCCAGCAGCCGTTTGTACACTGAAGCTTTCTTT. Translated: CASSRLYTEAFF. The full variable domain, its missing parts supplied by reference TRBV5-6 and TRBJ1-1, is DAGVTQSPTHLIKTRGQQVTLRCSPKSGHDTVSWYQQALGQGPQFIFQYYEEEERQRGNFPDRFSGHQFPNYSSELNVNALLLGDSALYLCASSRLYTEAFFGQGTRLTVV.

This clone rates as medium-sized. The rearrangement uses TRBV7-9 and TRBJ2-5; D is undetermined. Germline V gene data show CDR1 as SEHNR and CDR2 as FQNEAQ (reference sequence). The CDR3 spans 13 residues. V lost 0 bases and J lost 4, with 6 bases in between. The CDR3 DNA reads TGTGCCAGCAGCTTAGCGCGAGGAGAGACCCAGTACTTC. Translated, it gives CASSLARGETQYF. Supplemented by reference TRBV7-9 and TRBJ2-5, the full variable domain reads DTGVSQNPRHKITKRGQNVTFRCDPISEHNRLYWYRQTLGQGPEFLTYFQNEAQLEKSRLLSDRFSAERPKGSFSTLEIQRTEQGDSAMYLCASSLARGETQYFGPGTRLLVL.

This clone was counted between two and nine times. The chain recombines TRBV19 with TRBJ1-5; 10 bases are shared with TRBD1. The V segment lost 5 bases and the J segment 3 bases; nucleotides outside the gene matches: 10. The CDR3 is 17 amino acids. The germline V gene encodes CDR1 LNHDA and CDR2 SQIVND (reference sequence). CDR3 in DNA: TGTGCCAGTAGTCCGAAAGACAGGGGGCTACTCAATCAGCCCCAGCATTTT. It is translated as CASSPKDRGLLNQPQHF.

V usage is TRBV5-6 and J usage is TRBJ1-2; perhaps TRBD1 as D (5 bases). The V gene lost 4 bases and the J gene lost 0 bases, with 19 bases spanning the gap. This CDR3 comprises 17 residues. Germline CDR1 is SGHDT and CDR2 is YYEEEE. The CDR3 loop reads CASSLGRKIKPNYGYTF. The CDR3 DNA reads TGTGCCAGCAGCCTGGGGCGGAAGATTAAGCCTAACTATGGCTACACCTTC.